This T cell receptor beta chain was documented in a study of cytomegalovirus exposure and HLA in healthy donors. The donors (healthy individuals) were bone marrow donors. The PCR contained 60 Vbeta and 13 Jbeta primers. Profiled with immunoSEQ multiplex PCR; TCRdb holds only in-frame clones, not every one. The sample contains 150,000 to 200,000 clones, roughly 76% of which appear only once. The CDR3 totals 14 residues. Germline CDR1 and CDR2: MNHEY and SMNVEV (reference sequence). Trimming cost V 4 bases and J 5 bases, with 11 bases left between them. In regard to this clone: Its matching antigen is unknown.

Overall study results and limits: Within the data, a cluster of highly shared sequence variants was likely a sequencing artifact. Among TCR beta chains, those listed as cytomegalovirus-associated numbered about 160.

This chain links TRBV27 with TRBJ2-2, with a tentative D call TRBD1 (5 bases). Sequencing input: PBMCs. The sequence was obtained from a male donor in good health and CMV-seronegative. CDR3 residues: CASSWGFLTGELFF. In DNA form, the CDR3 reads TGTGCCAGCAGTTGGGGCTTTTTAACCGGGGAGCTGTTTTTT.